The present TCR beta chain was sequenced within a study of identical twins. This CDR3 region has 14 residues. V was pared by 1 base and J by 4 bases, with 11 bases between. From germline, CDR1 is SGHVS and CDR2 FQNEAQ. This clonotype appeared a few times. TCRdb independently ran MiXCR on the 5' RACE reads; one entry per CDR3 protein. The table lists roughly 250,000 distinct CDR3 sequences, approximately 7% of them singletons. These same data were also listed under a study on yellow fever vaccine responses in identical twins. That publication notes: Reportedly, twins' vaccine T cell responses looked partly convergent and partly personalized.

This chain joins TRBV7-8 and TRBJ2-7; D possibly corresponds to TRBD2 (6 bases). The specimen sequenced was memory (CD45RO+) T cells sorted from blood. The source of this sequence is a woman in her late teens or twenties in good health. The CDR3 DNA reads as TGTGCCAGCAGCTTAGTACGGGAGTCGTACGAGCAGTACTTC. It translates to CASSLVRESYEQYF.